Below are 29 T cell receptor beta chains sequenced from a single sample in a study of T cells in Graves' hyperthyroidism and ophthalmopathy. Authors of the study amplified TCR beta CDR3 regions from RNA transcripts. The TCR CDR3 first-round RT-PCR relied on the HTBI primer set. TCRdb analysed the multiplex PCR reads with MiXCR anew, one entry per CDR3 protein. The sample comprises around 570,000 distinct CDR3 sequences, 15% to 20% of which are singletons, and approximately 48% rests with the top ten. The source material was blood. The receptors come from a man aged 35 to 55 with Graves' ophthalmopathy.

This clonotype was counted a few times. The chain joins TRBV7-9 to TRBJ1-2; D gene uncertain. The germline gives CDR1 SEHNR, CDR2 FQNEAQ (reference sequence). This CDR3 has 15 amino acids. With 0 bases removed from V and 8 bases from J, the gap between germline ends came to 16 bases. The CDR3 nucleotides are TGTGCCAGCAGCTTAGCGGTCGGCTACCAAGGAGGCTACACCTTC. It codes for CASSLAVGYQGGYTF. Full variable domain (rest looked up from reference TRBV7-9 and TRBJ1-2): DTGVSQNPRHKITKRGQNVTFRCDPISEHNRLYWYRQTLGQGPEFLTYFQNEAQLEKSRLLSDRFSAERPKGSFSTLEIQRTEQGDSAMYLCASSLAVGYQGGYTFGSGTRLTVV.

This clonotype was seen only a few times. CDR3 in DNA: TGTGCCAGCAGCTTAACGGCGCGGCAGGGGTACACCGGGGAGCTGTTTTTT. Translation: CASSLTARQGYTGELFF. The V and J genes are TRBV7-9 and TRBJ2-2; weak D call: TRBD1 (6 bases). Per germline, CDR1 SEHNR and CDR2 FQNEAQ (reference sequence). The ends were cut back, 2 bases at V and 3 bases at J, with 16 bases in the middle. The CDR3 contains 17 residues.

This clonotype was picked up many times. This chain connects TRBV12-3 or TRBV12-4 to TRBJ2-4, with 10 bases that match TRBD1. The CDR3 runs to 15 residues. V was pared by 4 bases and J by 7 bases, with 7 bases of the junction left unmatched. CDR3 bases: TGTGCCAGCAGTTCCGGGGGGACAGGGGCCAACATTCAGTACTTC. It yields the protein CASSSGGTGANIQYF.

This clonotype was found many times. J is TRBJ2-7 and V is TRBV2; the D is unclear. This CDR3 is built from 14 residues. The V end was cut by 7 bases, the J end by 0 bases, with 13 bases between. Germline CDR1 reads SNHLY; CDR2 reads FYNNEI. CDR3 bases: TGTGCCAGCACCTTCAACCCCCTCTCCTACGAGCAGTACTTC. It encodes CASTFNPLSYEQYF.

This clonotype was observed at least ten times. The genes are TRBV27 and TRBJ2-3; 7 bases match TRBD1. This CDR3 is built from 13 residues. Germline CDR1 reads MNHEY; CDR2 reads SMNVEV (reference sequence). Losses at the gene ends were 6 bases for V and 4 bases for J; bases not matched to a gene: 4. In nucleotides, the CDR3 is TGTGCCAGCAGCCGACAGGGCCCAGATACGCAGTATTTT. Translating it yields CASSRQGPDTQYF.

This clonotype was counted a few times. This chain joins TRBV12-3 or TRBV12-4 and TRBJ2-6, with D perhaps matching TRBD1 (6 bases). This CDR3 region has 17 residues. V lost 5 bases and J lost 0, with 14 bases in between. CDR3 sequence (DNA): TGTGCCAGCAGTACCTTGTGGACAGCCTCTGGGGCCAACGTCCTGACTTTC. Translated, it gives CASSTLWTASGANVLTF.

The rearrangement uses TRBV6-1 and TRBJ2-7; D is perhaps TRBD1 or TRBD2 (5 bases each). This CDR3 has 14 amino acids. With 6 bases removed from V and 2 bases from J, the gap between germline ends came to 14 bases. The germline gives CDR1 MNHNS, CDR2 SASEGT. The CDR3 is CASSRDRPPYEQYF. DNA of the CDR3: TGTGCCAGCAGCCGGGACCGTCCCCCCTACGAGCAGTACTTC.

The sample holds many counts of this clonotype. The gene calls are TRBV5-1 and TRBJ1-1, with D hard to call. Germline assignment: CDR1 SGHRS and CDR2 YFSETQ. CDR3 length: 13 residues. V was cut by 5 bases and J by 2 bases, with 10 bases left in between. CDR3 bases: TGCGCCAGCAGGGTAGGGCTTAACACTGAAGCTTTCTTT. Amino acid sequence: CASRVGLNTEAFF.

This clonotype was detected a few times. V gene TRBV12-3 or TRBV12-4 combines with J gene TRBJ2-5; possibly TRBD1 for D (5 bases). This CDR3 has 14 residues. Trimming pared 3 bases from V and 9 bases from J, leaving 17 bases between. In DNA, the CDR3 is TGTGCCAGCAGTTTCTGGGGCGCGGAGAAGGCCCAGTACTTC. Translation gives CASSFWGAEKAQYF.

The chain uses TRBV6-1 and TRBJ2-3; the match to TRBD2 covers 8 bases. V dropped 6 bases and J dropped 3; count of bases not matched to a gene: 11. The CDR3 sequence is 16 residues long. The germline V gene has CDR1 MNHNS and CDR2 SASEGT. CDR3 region: CASSLSGTGKTDTQYF. In DNA, the CDR3 is TGTGCCAGCAGCCTTAGCGGGACCGGAAAAACAGATACGCAGTATTTT.

This clonotype has only a few counts. Here the CDR3 DNA reads TGTGCCAGCAGCTCCCCCCGGGGGTGGGGGGAGCAGTTCTTC. This sequence encodes CASSSPRGWGEQFF. The chain recombines TRBV13 with TRBJ2-1, with a tentative D call TRBD2 (6 bases). Trimming removed 4 bases at V and 10 bases at J, with 17 bases between. Germline V gives CDR1 PRHDT, CDR2 FYEKMQ (reference sequence). The CDR3 is 14 residues long.

This clonotype was counted at least ten times. This chain connects TRBV19 to TRBJ2-1; TRBD2 aligns across 7 bases. Trimming cost V 9 bases and J 0 bases; bases outside gene matches: 5. CDR1 LNHDA and CDR2 SQIVND come from the germline V gene (reference sequence). This CDR3 contains 14 residues. DNA of the CDR3: TGTGCCAGCAGCCGCGGGAGCTCCTACAATGAGCAGTTCTTC. Its protein is CASSRGSSYNEQFF.

The chain couples TRBV6-1 to TRBJ2-7; D possibly uses TRBD1 or TRBD2 (5 bases each). V lost 6 bases to trimming and J lost 0 bases, with 18 bases between them. The germline V gene has CDR1 MNHNS and CDR2 SASEGT. The CDR3 consists of 16 residues. The CDR3 DNA follows: TGTGCCAGCAGGAAAGAGAAGGGGAGTAGCTCCTACGAGCAGTACTTC. Its protein product is CASRKEKGSSSYEQYF.

The table lists this clonotype with many counts. The chain employs TRBV6-1 and TRBJ2-7; TRBD2 aligns across 8 bases. The germline V gene encodes CDR1 MNHNS and CDR2 SASEGT. The CDR3 extends over 15 amino acids. V gave up 4 bases and J gave up 3 bases; unmatched junction bases: 8. The CDR3: CASSGSAGAFYEQYF. CDR3 nucleotide sequence: TGTGCCAGCAGTGGATCAGCGGGGGCGTTCTACGAGCAGTACTTC.

There are many counts of this clonotype. V and J are TRBV12-3 or TRBV12-4 and TRBJ1-1, with TRBD1 matching 8 bases. The CDR3 runs 14 residues. The J segment lost 5 bases and the V segment lost 5 bases, leaving 7 bases of the junction unmatched. The CDR3, as DNA: TGTGCCAGCAGTAGTGGACAGGGTGGAACTGAAGCTTTCTTT. This codes for CASSSGQGGTEAFF.

Regarding this clonotype: A read error may explain this, as a much larger clone is one base away. This rearrangement joins TRBV11-3 to TRBJ1-1; D unresolved. CDR1 and CDR2 (germline): SGHNT, YENEEA. CDR3 size: 13 residues. The CDR3 loop is CASSLRRGTETFF. CDR3 DNA sequence: TGTGCCAGCAGCTTACGTCGAGGAACTGAAACTTTCTTT.

Regarding this clonotype: At one end the junction does not follow the germline gene, possibly because of a read error. The chain carries TRBV6-2 or TRBV6-3 and TRBJ1-5; unclear D gene. Germline V gives CDR1 MNHEY, CDR2 SVGEGT. CDR3 length: 14 residues. The CDR3 loop reads CATGRLGSNRPQHF. CDR3 nucleotides: TGTGCCACGGGGAGGTTGGGTAGCAATCGGCCCCAGCATTTT.

The chain uses TRBV12-3 or TRBV12-4 and TRBJ1-1; no clear D gene. CDR3 length equals 13 residues. V lost 2 bases and J 3 bases, leaving 7 bases between the germline ends. The CDR3 DNA follows: TGTGCCAGCAGTTTAATTTTAGACACTGAAGCTTTCTTT. This gives the protein CASSLILDTEAFF.

The CDR3: CASSVVEVLGTQYF. CDR3 DNA: TGTGCCAGCAGCGTAGTGGAAGTTTTGGGGACCCAGTACTTC. The chain recombines TRBV9 with TRBJ2-5; unclear D gene. Per the germline V gene, CDR1 is SGDLS and CDR2 is YYNGEE. V lost 0 bases to trimming and J lost 7 bases, with 13 bases between them. The CDR3 extends over 14 amino acids.

This clonotype was counted a few times. The chain combines TRBV7-9 with TRBJ1-6, with no clear D. Trimming removed 4 bases from V and 10 bases from J, with 17 bases in between. Germline values: CDR1 SEHNR, CDR2 FQNEAQ (reference sequence). This CDR3 region has 15 residues. The DNA for the CDR3 is TGTGCCAGCAGCTCCCGCGGGGTAGAGGGATCACCCCTCCACTTT. Translation gives CASSSRGVEGSPLHF.

This chain connects TRBV5-1 to TRBJ2-7, with 10 positions matching TRBD2. Trimming cost V 0 bases and J 0 bases; bases outside gene matches: 9. Germline CDR1 reads SGHRS; CDR2 reads YFSETQ. The CDR3 is 18 residues long. Written as DNA, the CDR3 is TGCGCCAGCAGCTTGGCCCCAGCGGGGGGGCATAGCTCCTACGAGCAGTACTTC. Translating gives CASSLAPAGGHSSYEQYF.

This clonotype was detected ten times or more. The J gene is TRBJ1-2, the V gene TRBV11-2; weak D call: TRBD1 (5 bases). The CDR3 extends over 14 amino acids. CDR1 SGHAT and CDR2 FQNNGV come from the germline V gene. V lost 1 base, J lost 8 bases, and 14 bases lay in between. CDR3 loop: CASSLGGVAIGYTF. CDR3 sequence (DNA): TGTGCCAGCAGCTTAGGAGGGGTAGCTATAGGCTACACCTTC.

At least ten counts were recorded for this clonotype. The CDR3 spells CARSQWMNTEAFF. Written as DNA, the CDR3 is TGTGCCAGATCCCAGTGGATGAACACTGAAGCTTTCTTT. The V and J genes are TRBV30 and TRBJ1-1, with D unclear. CDR3 length equals 13 residues. Germline V lookup: CDR1 GTSNPN, CDR2 SVGIG (reference sequence). V lost 8 bases to trimming and J lost 0 bases, with 13 bases between them.

DNA of the CDR3: TGTGCCAGCAGGGACTCGTCGAATCGAGCTTTCTTT. Encoded protein: CASRDSSNRAFF. The rearrangement joins TRBV6-1 to TRBJ1-1; D remains unclear. With 6 bases removed from V and 10 bases from J, the gap between germline ends came to 15 bases. Germline-derived CDR1 and CDR2 are MNHNS and SASEGT. The CDR3 covers 12 residues.

This clonotype has ten or more counts. This rearrangement joins TRBV11-2 to TRBJ2-1; either TRBD1 or TRBD2 may fit D (5 bases each). There are 17 residues in the CDR3. CDR1 is SGHAT, CDR2 FQNNGV, per germline. V lost 5 bases and J 6 bases, leaving 23 bases between the germline ends. The CDR3: CASSPRPGRNLGNEQFF. The CDR3 DNA sequence: TGTGCCAGCAGCCCCCGACCGGGACGGAACTTGGGCAATGAGCAGTTCTTC.

Note on this clonotype: This sequence may be a read error, since a much larger clone differs from it by one base. The V gene is TRBV28, the J gene TRBJ2-7; tentatively, D is TRBD1 (6 bases). This CDR3 comprises 15 residues. CDR1 is MDHEN, CDR2 SYDVKM, per germline. V was shortened by 4 bases and J by 8 bases, with 21 bases between the two germline ends. Here the CDR3 DNA reads TGTGCCAGCAGTTCCACCACAGGGCGGCCCATTCAGCAGTACTTC. Translated, it gives CASSSTTGRPIQQYF.

This chain links TRBV6-5 with TRBJ1-3; D remains unclear. Trimming stripped 10 bases from V and 0 bases from J, with 16 bases between. CDR3 length equals 15 residues. CDR1 and CDR2 (germline): MNHEY, SVGAGI. CDR3 in DNA: TGTGCCACCTTACTCCTGACGAGCTCTGGAAACACCATATATTTT. This sequence encodes CATLLLTSSGNTIYF.

This clonotype has ten or more counts. The V call is TRBV28, the J call TRBJ2-1; D may be TRBD2 (6 bases). Per germline, CDR1 MDHEN and CDR2 SYDVKM. The CDR3 sequence is 16 residues long. Trimming removed 7 bases from V and 2 bases from J, with 18 bases in between. The CDR3 loop reads CASTRGGLAPYNEQFF. CDR3 coding DNA: TGTGCCAGCACTCGAGGAGGGCTAGCTCCCTACAATGAGCAGTTCTTC.

V usage is TRBV4-1 and J usage is TRBJ2-1, with 10 bases identical to TRBD2. The CDR3 totals 16 residues. Trimming cost V 1 base and J 6 bases; bases outside gene matches: 6. Germline CDR1 reads MGHRA; CDR2 reads YSYEKL. CDR3 sequence (DNA): TGCGCCAGCAGCCAAGTTCCGCTAGCGGGAGTCAATGAGCAGTTCTTC. Translated, it gives CASSQVPLAGVNEQFF.